A selection of T cell receptor beta chains follows, all from one sample in a study of Ad26.COV2.S vaccination and SARS-CoV-2 variants. This table comes from immunoSEQ multiplex PCR, and its TCRdb copy is limited to in-frame clones, with some not included. The profile shows hundreds of thousands of clones, 75% to 90% of them singletons. This material consisted of peripheral blood, taken in a trial of Ad26.COV2.S vaccine versus placebo. The source is a person between 18 and 65 years old who received the Ad26.COV2.S COVID-19 vaccine or a placebo. Both conserved end residues are part of each CDR3. A D gene is named only where the DNA matches it firmly. The listing skips clone size in some rows; elsewhere it reads once, few, many or a size class.

v_call	cdr3_length	d_call	clone_size	j_call	cdr3_aa	cdr3_nt
TRBV7-2	15	.	.	TRBJ2-6	CASSQGGSGANVLTF	TGTGCCAGCAGCCAGGGGGGCTCTGGGGCCAACGTCCTGACTTTC
TRBV27	16	TRBD1	.	TRBJ1-1	CASSLFGQGAPDEAFF	TGTGCCAGCAGTTTATTCGGACAGGGGGCGCCGGATGAAGCTTTCTTT
TRBV4-3	16	TRBD1	.	TRBJ1-4	CASSQGPGGGDEKLFF	TGCGCCAGCAGCCAAGGGCCAGGGGGAGGGGATGAAAAACTGTTTTTT
TRBV7-9	12	.	.	TRBJ2-3	CASSPDVRKQYF	TGTGCCAGCAGCCCGGACGTAAGGAAGCAGTATTTT
TRBV7-2	14	TRBD1	.	TRBJ2-2	CASSSYRGTGELFF	TGTGCCAGCAGCTCCTACAGGGGTACCGGGGAGCTGTTTTTT
TRBV12-3/TRBV12-4	12	.	once	TRBJ1-4	CASSFGGEKLFF	TGTGCCAGCAGTTTTGGAGGTGAAAAACTGTTTTTT
TRBV5-1	14	.	.	TRBJ2-5	CASSLGTVEETQYF	TGCGCCAGCAGCTTAGGGACGGTAGAAGAGACCCAGTACTTC
TRBV7-9	11	.	few	TRBJ1-1	CASSAQREAFF	TGTGCCAGCAGCGCCCAACGAGAAGCTTTCTTT
TRBV6-5	15	.	.	TRBJ2-1	CASSSSLSSYNEQFF	TGTGCCAGCAGTTCTAGTCTTAGCTCCTACAATGAGCAGTTCTTC
TRBV30	12	.	.	TRBJ1-4	CAWSGQVAKLFF	TGTGCCTGGAGTGGCCAGGTGGCAAAACTGTTTTTT
TRBV6-5	15	.	few	TRBJ1-1	CASSRQADMNTEAFF	TGTGCCAGCAGTCGACAGGCTGACATGAACACTGAAGCTTTCTTT
TRBV5-1	13	TRBD1	.	TRBJ1-2	CASSLAGGNGYTF	TGCGCCAGCAGCTTGGCAGGGGGTAATGGCTACACCTTC
TRBV18	13	.	.	TRBJ1-2	CASSPGAPRVYTF	TGTGCCAGCTCACCAGGTGCCCCCCGTGTCTACACCTTC
TRBV7-7	17	TRBD1	.	TRBJ2-5	CASRSGTGGFGKETQYF	TGTGCCAGCAGATCCGGGACAGGGGGCTTCGGGAAAGAGACCCAGTACTTC
TRBV9	15	.	.	TRBJ2-3	CASSVEEGRIDTQYF	TGTGCCAGCAGCGTAGAAGAGGGTAGGATAGATACGCAGTATTTT
TRBV27	14	.	.	TRBJ1-6	CASSYGTTNSPLHF	TGTGCCAGCAGTTACGGGACGACGAATTCACCCCTCCACTTT
TRBV6-1	12	TRBD1	.	TRBJ1-4	CASSEGRTGRFF	TGTGCCAGCAGTGAAGGACGGACAGGGCGGTTTTTT
TRBV4-1	15	.	.	TRBJ1-5	CASSRAPALNQPQHF	TGCGCCAGCAGCCGAGCTCCGGCCCTCAATCAGCCCCAGCATTTT
TRBV6-2/TRBV6-3	15	.	.	TRBJ2-5	CASSLVTGSLGTQYF	TGTGCCAGCAGTTTAGTCACAGGTTCACTAGGGACCCAGTACTTC
TRBV13	16	.	.	TRBJ1-6	CASSFGEVSYNSPLHF	TGTGCCAGCAGCTTTGGGGAAGTCTCCTATAATTCACCCCTCCACTTT
TRBV7-2	14	.	.	TRBJ2-1	CASSLGAEHNEQFF	TGTGCCAGCAGCCTAGGTGCGGAACACAATGAGCAGTTCTTC
TRBV25-1	14	TRBD1	once	TRBJ2-7	CASSEPGQSYEQYF	TGTGCCAGCAGTGAGCCGGGACAGTCCTACGAGCAGTACTTC
TRBV6-5	13	.	.	TRBJ1-1	CASRAGLNTEAFF	TGTGCCAGCCGGGCAGGATTGAACACTGAAGCTTTCTTT
TRBV12-3/TRBV12-4	13	.	.	TRBJ1-3	CASSLVSSNTIYF	TGTGCCAGCAGTTTAGTGAGTTCGAACACCATATATTTT
TRBV7-8	16	.	.	TRBJ2-3	CASSSLLGGATDTQYF	TGTGCCAGCAGCTCCCTACTTGGGGGAGCCACAGATACGCAGTATTTT
TRBV4-3	13	.	.	TRBJ1-2	CASSQQGGYGYTF	TGCGCCAGCAGCCAACAGGGCGGCTATGGCTACACCTTC
TRBV4-1	15	.	once	TRBJ2-7	CASSQAAQGTYEQYF	TGCGCCAGCAGCCAAGCCGCACAGGGTACCTACGAGCAGTACTTC
TRBV2	13	.	once	TRBJ2-5	CASVRAEQETQYF	TGTGCCAGCGTTCGAGCGGAACAAGAGACCCAGTACTTC
TRBV4-2	17	TRBD2	.	TRBJ2-3	CASSQVSRLAYPDTQYF	TGTGCCAGCAGCCAAGTCTCGCGACTAGCTTATCCCGATACGCAGTATTTT
TRBV4-3	16	.	.	TRBJ2-3	CASSQEAGANTDTQYF	TGCGCCAGCAGCCAAGAGGCAGGGGCGAATACCGATACGCAGTATTTT
TRBV18	15	.	.	TRBJ2-7	CASSLRTELAYEQYF	TGTGCCAGCTCCCTCCGGACAGAACTTGCCTACGAGCAGTACTTC
TRBV7-8	17	.	.	TRBJ2-1	CASSLDNPYLPENEQFF	TGTGCCAGCAGCTTAGATAATCCGTACCTCCCCGAAAATGAGCAGTTCTTC
TRBV5-1	15	TRBD2	.	TRBJ2-1	CASSLLAGAYNEQFF	TGCGCCAGCAGCTTGCTAGCGGGCGCCTACAATGAGCAGTTCTTC
TRBV7-3	16	.	.	TRBJ1-1	CASSLRGVGSNTEAFF	TGTGCCAGCAGCTTACGGGGGGTTGGATCGAACACTGAAGCTTTCTTT
TRBV28	15	.	once	TRBJ1-6	CASTSPSDYNSPLHF	TGTGCCAGCACAAGCCCCTCGGACTATAATTCACCCCTCCACTTT
TRBV6-6	16	.	.	TRBJ1-5	CASSYSLGARGQPQHF	TGTGCCAGCAGTTACTCACTGGGGGCACGGGGACAGCCCCAGCATTTT